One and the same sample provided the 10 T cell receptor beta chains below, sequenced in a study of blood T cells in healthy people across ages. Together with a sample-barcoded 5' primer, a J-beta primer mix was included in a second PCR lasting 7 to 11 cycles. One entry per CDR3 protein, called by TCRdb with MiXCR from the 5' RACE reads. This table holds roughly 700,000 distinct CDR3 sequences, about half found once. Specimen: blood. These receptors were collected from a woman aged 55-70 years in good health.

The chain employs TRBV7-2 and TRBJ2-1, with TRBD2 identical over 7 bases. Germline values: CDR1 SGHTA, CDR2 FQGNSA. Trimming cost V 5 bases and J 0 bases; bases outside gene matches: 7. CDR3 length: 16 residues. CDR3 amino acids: CASSRTSVSSYNEQFF. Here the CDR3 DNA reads TGTGCCAGCAGCCGAACTAGCGTTAGCTCCTACAATGAGCAGTTCTTC.

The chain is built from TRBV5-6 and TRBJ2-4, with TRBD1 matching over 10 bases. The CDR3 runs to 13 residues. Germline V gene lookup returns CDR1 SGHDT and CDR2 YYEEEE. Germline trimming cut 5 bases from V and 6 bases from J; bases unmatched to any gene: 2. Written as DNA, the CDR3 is TGTGCCAGCAGTGGGGACAGGGGAAACATTCAGTACTTC. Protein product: CASSGDRGNIQYF.

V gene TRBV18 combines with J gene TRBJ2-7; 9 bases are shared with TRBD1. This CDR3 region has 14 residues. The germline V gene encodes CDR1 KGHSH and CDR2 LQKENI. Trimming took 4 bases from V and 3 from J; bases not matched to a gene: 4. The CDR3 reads CASSLWTGDYEQYF. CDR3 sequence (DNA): TGTGCCAGCTCACTGTGGACAGGGGACTACGAGCAGTACTTC.

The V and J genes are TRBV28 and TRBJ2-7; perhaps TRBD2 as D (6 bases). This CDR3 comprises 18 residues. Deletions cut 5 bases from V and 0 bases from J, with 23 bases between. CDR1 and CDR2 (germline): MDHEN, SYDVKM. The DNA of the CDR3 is TGTGCCAGCAGTCCTGGCTACGGGAGAACAGAGAGCTCCTACGAGCAGTACTTC. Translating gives CASSPGYGRTESSYEQYF.

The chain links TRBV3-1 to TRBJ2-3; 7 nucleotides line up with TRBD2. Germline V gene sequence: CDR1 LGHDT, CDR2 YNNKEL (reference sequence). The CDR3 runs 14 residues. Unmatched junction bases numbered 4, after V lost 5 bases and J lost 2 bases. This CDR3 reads CASSMLAATDTQYF. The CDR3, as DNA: TGTGCCAGCAGCATGCTAGCGGCCACAGATACGCAGTATTTT.

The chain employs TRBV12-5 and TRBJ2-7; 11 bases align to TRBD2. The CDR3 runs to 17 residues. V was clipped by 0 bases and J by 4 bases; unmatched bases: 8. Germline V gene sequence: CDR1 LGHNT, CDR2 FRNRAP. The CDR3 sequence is CASGLVLGSGRVYEQYF. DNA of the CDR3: TGTGCTAGTGGTTTGGTACTCGGTAGCGGGAGGGTGTACGAGCAGTACTTC.

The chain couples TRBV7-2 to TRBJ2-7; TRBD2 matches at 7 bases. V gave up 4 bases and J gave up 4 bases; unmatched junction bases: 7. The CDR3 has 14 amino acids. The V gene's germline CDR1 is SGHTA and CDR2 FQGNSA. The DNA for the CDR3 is TGTGCCAGCAGCTCCCGAACTAGCGTTTACGAGCAGTACTTC. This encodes CASSSRTSVYEQYF.

The CDR3 loop is CSARGSGSRYNEQFF. The CDR3 DNA reads TGCAGTGCTAGGGGGAGCGGGAGTCGCTACAATGAGCAGTTCTTC. The V and J genes are TRBV20-1 and TRBJ2-1; 8 nucleotides align to TRBD2. The CDR3 is made up of 15 amino acids. V lost 3 bases, J lost 3 bases, and 7 bases stayed unmatched. Germline assignment: CDR1 DFQATT and CDR2 SNEGSKA (reference sequence).

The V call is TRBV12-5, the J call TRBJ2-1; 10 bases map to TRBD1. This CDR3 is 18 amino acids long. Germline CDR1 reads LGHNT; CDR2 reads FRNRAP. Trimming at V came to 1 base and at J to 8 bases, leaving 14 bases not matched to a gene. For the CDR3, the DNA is TGTGCTAGTGGTTTGGATACCCTCCCGGGACAGGGGAATCATGAGCAGTTCTTC. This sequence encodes CASGLDTLPGQGNHEQFF.

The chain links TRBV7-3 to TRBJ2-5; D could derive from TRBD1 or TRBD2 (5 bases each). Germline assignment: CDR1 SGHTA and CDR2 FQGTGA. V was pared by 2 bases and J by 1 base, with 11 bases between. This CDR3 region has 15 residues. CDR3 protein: CASSLSGQTQETQYF. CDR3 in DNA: TGTGCCAGCAGCTTATCGGGGCAGACCCAAGAGACCCAGTACTTC.